These 15 T cell receptor beta chains were sequenced from one sample in a study of beta chain features in type 1 diabetes. Study-wide results and caveats: Among all four CD4+ subsets, Type 1 diabetes patients had TCRB CDR3s that were moderately but significantly shorter.

No antigen has been identified for these receptors. Expressed TCRB transcripts were sequenced because the entire RNA isolate underwent reverse transcription. The data were produced by immunoSEQ multiplex PCR, yet TCRdb's version contains in-frame clones alone and is incomplete. Of more than 250,000 clones listed, over 20% were seen once; the top ten hold about 0.027%. The material sequenced was naive CD4+ T cells from blood. The source of these receptors is a woman between 35 and 50 years old with type 1 diabetes.

There are a few counts of this clone. The chain's CDR3 is CASSPTGGVQETQYF. CDR3 bases: TGCGCCAGCAGCCCCACAGGGGGCGTACAGGAGACCCAGTACTTC. This chain joins TRBV5-1 and TRBJ2-5; 9 bases align to TRBD1. Per the germline V gene, CDR1 is SGHRS and CDR2 is YFSETQ. The CDR3 is 15 amino acids. J was trimmed by 5 bases and V by 4 bases; bases with no gene match: 9.

The chain recombines TRBV7-2 with TRBJ1-2; D is possibly TRBD1 (6 bases). This CDR3 contains 14 residues. V was pared by 5 bases and J by 5 bases, with 15 bases between. CDR1 SGHTA and CDR2 FQGNSA come from the germline V gene. The DNA of the CDR3 is TGTGCCAGCAGCCCGTCGACAGGCGGGTATGGCTACACCTTC. It specifies CASSPSTGGYGYTF.

This clone was counted a few times. The chain couples TRBV29-1 to TRBJ1-2, with a possible D match to TRBD1 (6 bases). V dropped 4 bases and J dropped 4 bases, with 10 bases sitting between them. The CDR3 is 12 amino acids. Germline loops: CDR1 SQVTM, CDR2 ANQGSEA. CDR3 sequence (DNA): TGCAGCGTTGGGGGACACGGCTATGGCTACACCTTC. Translating gives CSVGGHGYGYTF.

This clone was counted a few times. The gene calls are TRBV18 and TRBJ2-7, with D unresolved. V lost 2 bases and J 5 bases, leaving 19 bases between the germline ends. The length of the CDR3 is 16 residues. Per germline, CDR1 KGHSH and CDR2 LQKENI. The CDR3 region is CASSPETRGSSNEQYF. Here the CDR3 DNA reads TGTGCCAGCTCACCAGAGACCCGCGGTTCGTCCAACGAGCAGTACTTC. Looking up the rest from reference TRBV18 and TRBJ2-7 gives the full variable domain: NAGVMQNPRHLVRRRGQEARLRCSPMKGHSHVYWYRQLPEEGLKFMVYLQKENIIDESGMPKERFSAEFPKEGPSILRIQQVVRGDSAAYFCASSPETRGSSNEQYFGPGTRLTVT.

This clone was seen only a few times. This chain joins TRBV5-6 and TRBJ1-1; D perhaps matches TRBD1 (6 bases). Germline CDR1 is SGHDT and CDR2 is YYEEEE. The CDR3 consists of 15 residues. V shed 4 bases and J shed 4 bases, with 17 bases lying between them. DNA for the CDR3: TGTGCCAGCAGCCCCATCACAGGGCAGGGCACTGAAGCTTTCTTT. Amino acid sequence: CASSPITGQGTEAFF.

The V gene is TRBV6-6, the J gene TRBJ1-5; D is possibly TRBD1 (6 bases). CDR3 size: 16 residues. Deletions cut 0 bases from V and 6 bases from J, with 15 bases between. The germline gives CDR1 MNHNY, CDR2 SVGAGI (reference sequence). The CDR3 here is CASSYSLQGISQPQHF. In nucleotides, the CDR3 is TGTGCCAGCAGTTACTCGCTACAGGGAATAAGTCAGCCCCAGCATTTT.

This clone was counted only a few times. V and J are TRBV7-9 and TRBJ2-5, with TRBD1 as a possible D gene (5 bases). Trimming took off 5 bases at V and 5 bases at J, with 15 bases between the two ends. The CDR3 length is 14 residues. CDR1 and CDR2 (germline): SEHNR, FQNEAQ (reference sequence). The DNA for the CDR3 is TGTGCCAGCAGCCCCAGCCCAGGGCGGGAGACCCAGTACTTC. It yields the protein CASSPSPGRETQYF. The whole variable domain, filled in from reference TRBV7-9 and TRBJ2-5, reads DTGVSQNPRHKITKRGQNVTFRCDPISEHNRLYWYRQTLGQGPEFLTYFQNEAQLEKSRLLSDRFSAERPKGSFSTLEIQRTEQGDSAMYLCASSPSPGRETQYFGPGTRLLVL.

This clone was observed a handful of times. The rearrangement joins TRBV6-6 to TRBJ1-2; TRBD1 aligns across 10 bases. The CDR3 contains 16 residues. The germline V gene encodes CDR1 MNHNY and CDR2 SVGAGI (reference sequence). Losses at the gene ends were 3 bases for V and 8 bases for J; bases not matched to a gene: 12. CDR3 sequence: CASSYGRDRGLKGYTF. CDR3 DNA sequence: TGTGCCAGCAGTTATGGGCGGGACAGGGGTTTAAAGGGCTACACCTTC.

This chain connects TRBV4-2 to TRBJ2-2, with a weak D call TRBD2 (6 bases). Deletions cut 1 base from V and 6 bases from J, with 12 bases between. CDR3 length: 15 residues. Germline V gene sequence: CDR1 LGHNA, CDR2 YNFKEQ. CDR3 nucleotide sequence: TGTGCCAGCAGCCAAGTCGCGGGGTGGTCCGGGGAGCTGTTTTTT. Protein product: CASSQVAGWSGELFF.

This chain links TRBV6-5 with TRBJ1-1; possibly TRBD1 for D (6 bases). The CDR3 covers 12 residues. V dropped 6 bases and J dropped 11 bases, with 16 bases sitting between them. Germline loops: CDR1 MNHEY, CDR2 SVGAGI. In nucleotides, the CDR3 is TGTGCCAGCAGCGGGGGGAGGACAGCCGCTTTCTTT. Amino acid sequence: CASSGGRTAAFF.

This CDR3 is CASSPQAGNYEQYF. CDR3 sequence (DNA): TGTGCCAGCAGCCCTCAGGCGGGGAACTACGAGCAGTACTTC. The chain has TRBV7-9 and TRBJ2-7; D perhaps matches TRBD2 (6 bases). The CDR3 length is 14 residues. With 5 bases removed from V and 3 bases from J, the gap between germline ends came to 14 bases. Germline CDR1 reads SEHNR; CDR2 reads FQNEAQ (reference sequence).

The chain joins TRBV6-5 to TRBJ1-2; D is unclear. Germline-derived CDR1 and CDR2 are MNHEY and SVGAGI. This CDR3 has 15 amino acids. Trimming cost V 2 bases and J 4 bases, with 14 bases left between them. The CDR3 bases are TGTGCCAGCAGTTACGAGGCAGACTCTTCCTATGGCTACACCTTC. Its translation is CASSYEADSSYGYTF.

This clone was observed once. V and J are TRBV18 and TRBJ1-5; D gene unclear. Per germline, CDR1 KGHSH and CDR2 LQKENI. V was trimmed by 6 bases and J by 3 bases, leaving 18 bases between them. This CDR3 spans 16 amino acids. The CDR3, as DNA: TGTGCCAGCTCCCCCCGGGGAGGGAACAACAATCAGCCCCAGCATTTT. Translated: CASSPRGGNNNQPQHF.

The rearrangement links TRBV5-1 to TRBJ2-7; maybe TRBD2 (6 bases). Trimming cost V 3 bases and J 3 bases, with 13 bases left between them. Germline V lookup: CDR1 SGHRS, CDR2 YFSETQ. The CDR3 spans 14 residues. Written as DNA, the CDR3 is TGCGCCAGCAGCTCCCCCGGGACTGACTACGAGCAGTACTTC. This codes for CASSSPGTDYEQYF.

This clone was seen only a few times. This rearrangement joins TRBV28 to TRBJ2-5, with D possibly matching TRBD1 (7 bases). The CDR3 runs to 14 residues. V lost 7 bases to trimming and J lost 4 bases, with 16 bases between them. Germline V CDR1 and CDR2: MDHEN, SYDVKM. This chain's CDR3 is CASNPAGGRETQYF. The CDR3 DNA reads TGTGCCAGCAACCCTGCAGGGGGGAGAGAGACCCAGTACTTC.